A single sample gave rise to the 25 T cell receptor beta chains below, sequenced in a study of molecular identifiers for immune sequencing clone quantification. MiXCR, applied by TCRdb to the PCR reads, yields one record per CDR3 protein. The data contain some 580,000 distinct CDR3 sequences, about 25% of them singletons. The sequencing input was naive CD8+ T cells from blood, with Jurkat cell RNA spiked in. Subset reported: FACS-sorted CD8+CD4-CCR7+CD45RA+ naive T cells. These receptors were taken from a human donor in good health. Some libraries in this study had Jurkat cell RNA spiked in.

The genes are TRBV20-1 and TRBJ1-1; 9 nucleotides align to TRBD1. Losses at the gene ends were 4 bases for V and 8 bases for J; bases not matched to a gene: 2. This CDR3 is built from 11 residues. Germline loops: CDR1 DFQATT, CDR2 SNEGSKA (reference sequence). Here the CDR3 reads CSAIQGAEAFF. As DNA, the CDR3 is TGCAGTGCTATACAGGGGGCGGAAGCTTTCTTT.

CDR3 residues: CASSLDQGLGAHTQYF. CDR3 in DNA: TGTGCCAGCAGCTTAGATCAGGGATTGGGGGCGCATACGCAGTATTTT. The V call is TRBV11-2, the J call TRBJ2-3; D is possibly TRBD1 (6 bases). In germline, CDR1 is SGHAT, CDR2 FQNNGV. The length of the CDR3 is 16 residues. V lost 0 bases to trimming and J lost 7 bases, with 17 bases between them.

Turning to this clonotype: A much larger clone lies one base from this, so it may be a read error. This sequence joins TRBV20-1 and TRBJ2-4, with D possibly TRBD2 on 6 matching bases. V lost 3 bases to trimming and J lost 0 bases, with 15 bases between them. Germline V gene sequence: CDR1 DFQATT, CDR2 SNEGSKA (reference sequence). The CDR3 totals 16 residues. The CDR3 protein is CSARYSTREAKNIQYF. In nucleotides, the CDR3 is TGCAGTGCTAGGTACTCGACGCGGGAAGCCAAAAACATTCAGTACTTC.

The chain uses TRBV27 and TRBJ1-1; 11 bases map to TRBD1. J was trimmed by 2 bases and V by 7 bases; bases with no gene match: 6. Germline V gene lookup returns CDR1 MNHEY and CDR2 SMNVEV (reference sequence). The CDR3 loop spans 15 amino acids. The CDR3 reads CASNFGTGGNTEAFF. In DNA, the CDR3 is TGTGCCAGCAATTTTGGGACAGGGGGTAACACTGAAGCTTTCTTT.

This chain joins TRBV5-3 and TRBJ2-7, with D unresolved. TRBV5-3 is treated as an ORF (open reading frame) with a function not yet certain. This CDR3 contains 13 residues. The germline V and J ends were trimmed by 8 bases and 3 bases, with 15 bases remaining between them. The CDR3 DNA is TGTGCCAGTCAACAGCGTGTGTTCTACGAGCAGTACTTC. It is translated as CASQQRVFYEQYF.

The CDR3 DNA reads as TGTGCCAGCAGCCTGACAGTGACAGTCACAGATACGCAGTATTTT. Residues: CASSLTVTVTDTQYF. The genes are TRBV6-2 or TRBV6-3 and TRBJ2-3; maybe TRBD1 (5 bases). V was shortened by 6 bases and J by 2 bases, with 15 bases between the two germline ends. CDR1 MNHEY and CDR2 SVGEGT come from the germline V gene. CDR3 length: 15 residues.

The J gene is TRBJ2-3, the V gene TRBV27; 11 bases line up with TRBD2. Germline trimming cut 5 bases from V and 5 bases from J; bases unmatched to any gene: 9. The CDR3 is 16 residues long. Germline CDR1 MNHEY, CDR2 SMNVEV (reference sequence). CDR3 DNA sequence: TGTGCCAGCAGTCCCGAGACTAGCGGGATAGGAGATACGCAGTATTTT. It yields the protein CASSPETSGIGDTQYF.

There are a few counts of this clonotype. J is TRBJ2-3 and V is TRBV12-3 or TRBV12-4, with 10 bases identical to TRBD2. The V and J ends lost 1 base and 5 bases, in that order; junction bases with no gene match: 6. This CDR3 comprises 16 residues. CDR3 sequence reads: CASSLESGRAVDTQYF. The CDR3 DNA reads TGTGCCAGCAGTTTAGAGAGCGGGAGGGCCGTAGATACGCAGTATTTT.

This clonotype was seen repeatedly, ten times or more. The gene calls are TRBV29-1 and TRBJ2-5, with a possible D match to TRBD1 (6 bases). The CDR3 totals 14 residues. Germline CDR1 is SQVTM and CDR2 is ANQGSEA. Trimming removed 3 bases at V and 6 bases at J, with 17 bases between. This chain's CDR3 is CSVDGSRGIKTQYF. For the CDR3, the DNA is TGCAGCGTTGATGGTTCCAGGGGAATAAAGACCCAGTACTTC.

This chain joins TRBV6-5 and TRBJ2-3, with 10 nucleotides matching TRBD2. Germline assignment: CDR1 MNHEY and CDR2 SVGAGI. The CDR3 covers 16 residues. Losses at the gene ends were 10 bases for V and 4 bases for J; bases not matched to a gene: 14. The CDR3 region has the DNA TGTGCCACCCACGGAAGCGGGGGGGTAAATGCAGATACGCAGTATTTT. Translation gives CATHGSGGVNADTQYF.

This clonotype was picked up a small number of times. V and J are TRBV30 and TRBJ1-1; the D is unclear. The V gene lost 0 bases and the J gene lost 11 bases, with 13 bases spanning the gap. The germline gives CDR1 GTSNPN, CDR2 SVGIG (reference sequence). The CDR3 contains 12 residues. The CDR3 region has the DNA TGTGCCTGGAGTGTACCGGCCGGTGGGGCTTTCTTT. It yields the protein CAWSVPAGGAFF.

This clonotype was seen only a few times. The gene calls are TRBV10-1 and TRBJ1-1, with D perhaps TRBD1 (6 bases). Germline V gives CDR1 WNHNN, CDR2 SYGVQD (reference sequence). This CDR3 comprises 16 residues. V lost 3 bases, J lost 4 bases, and 18 bases lay in between. In nucleotides, the CDR3 is TGCGCCAGCAGTGAAGGCAGGGGCCCGTTGGGCACTGAAGCTTTCTTT. Its translation: CASSEGRGPLGTEAFF.

This clonotype has more than one count but fewer than ten. A read error is possible here, since a much larger clone lies one base away. The chain couples TRBV12-3 or TRBV12-4 to TRBJ2-4; perhaps TRBD1 as D (5 bases). The CDR3 loop spans 17 amino acids. V was pared by 6 bases and J by 0 bases, with 18 bases between. CDR3 residues: CASRPRQLRLAKNIQYF. Written as DNA, the CDR3 is TGTGCCAGCAGGCCGAGACAGCTCAGGTTAGCCAAAAACATTCAGTACTTC.

This clonotype was counted between two and nine times. The chain combines TRBV2 with TRBJ1-1; 9 bases align to TRBD1. This CDR3 has 12 residues. The trim removed 11 bases at V and 6 bases at J, leaving 7 bases unmatched. Germline lookup yields CDR1 SNHLY and CDR2 FYNNEI. The DNA of the CDR3 is TGTGCCGACAGGGGGTTAGACGCTGAAGCTTTCTTT. Translating it yields CADRGLDAEAFF.

Details on this clonotype: Possible read error: a much larger clone is one base away. The V call is TRBV6-5, the J call TRBJ2-3; D is uncertain. In germline, CDR1 is MNHEY, CDR2 SVGAGI. This CDR3 has 14 amino acids. The CDR3 sequence: CASIYSSGTDTQYF. Written as DNA, the CDR3 is TGTGCCAGCATTTACTCATCTGGTACAGATACGCAGTATTTT.

Regarding this clonotype: Relative to the germline gene, one junction end is altered; a read error may explain this. This chain links TRBV27 with TRBJ2-7; D gene unclear. Germline V gene sequence: CDR1 MNHEY, CDR2 SMNVEV (reference sequence). The CDR3 is made up of 13 amino acids. This CDR3 reads CASSFFDSYEQHF. In DNA, the CDR3 is TGTGCCAGCAGTTTCTTTGACTCCTACGAGCAGCACTTC.

This clonotype was detected a few times. V and J are TRBV9 and TRBJ1-5; a possible D gene is TRBD1 (6 bases). The germline V gene has CDR1 SGDLS and CDR2 YYNGEE. The CDR3 extends over 17 amino acids. The ends were cut back, 3 bases at V and 5 bases at J, with 21 bases in the middle. CDR3: CASSEAPGGGGDQPQHF. The CDR3 nucleotides read TGTGCCAGCAGCGAGGCTCCGGGGGGCGGAGGTGATCAGCCCCAGCATTTT. The full variable domain, rest sourced from reference TRBV9 and TRBJ1-5, is DSGVTQTPKHLITATGQRVTLRCSPRSGDLSVYWYQQSLDQGLQFLIQYYNGEERAKGNILERFSAQQFPDLHSELNLSSLELGDSALYFCASSEAPGGGGDQPQHFGDGTRLSIL.

Ten or more counts support this clonotype. The chain has TRBV5-1 and TRBJ2-7; no clear D gene. Trimming left V 2 bases short and J 5 bases short, with 14 bases between. CDR1 and CDR2 (germline): SGHRS, YFSETQ. The CDR3 extends over 14 amino acids. In DNA, the CDR3 is TGCGCCAGCAGCTTATCGTTCGGTAGGGACGAGCAGTACTTC. It translates to CASSLSFGRDEQYF.

This clonotype was observed at least ten times. This chain connects TRBV27 to TRBJ1-1, with TRBD1 as a possible D gene (6 bases). The CDR3 spans 13 residues. Germline assignment: CDR1 MNHEY and CDR2 SMNVEV (reference sequence). V gave up 5 bases and J gave up 4 bases, with 11 bases separating them. The CDR3 DNA reads as TGTGCCAGCAGTCTCGGACAGTCCACTGAAGCTTTCTTT. This codes for CASSLGQSTEAFF.

This clonotype was seen at least ten times. The chain employs TRBV5-1 and TRBJ1-1, with 10 bases aligning to TRBD1. The CDR3 has 16 residues. The V and J ends lost 3 bases and 4 bases, in that order; junction bases with no gene match: 9. Germline loops: CDR1 SGHRS, CDR2 YFSETQ. CDR3 residues: CASSWHRDRGFTEAFF. The DNA of the CDR3 is TGCGCCAGCAGCTGGCACCGGGACAGGGGTTTCACTGAAGCTTTCTTT.

This clonotype appeared many times. This rearrangement joins TRBV6-2 or TRBV6-3 to TRBJ1-5, with D possibly TRBD1 on 6 matching bases. The V gene lost 6 bases and the J gene lost 6 bases, with 27 bases spanning the gap. The CDR3 extends over 18 amino acids. Germline CDR1 is MNHEY and CDR2 is SVGEGT. The CDR3 DNA is TGTGCCAGCAGCTTCCCTGGGGGCAGCATCCCACGGGGTCAGCCCCAGCATTTT. Translating it yields CASSFPGGSIPRGQPQHF.

This clonotype occurred a few times. The J gene is TRBJ2-7, the V gene TRBV30; D is unresolved. Looked up from germline, CDR1 is GTSNPN and CDR2 is SVGIG (reference sequence). The V end lost 2 bases, the J end lost 3 bases, and 14 bases lay between the germline ends. The CDR3 sequence is 14 residues long. CDR3 bases: TGTGCCTGGAGTATCCCGGGTGTCTACTACGAGCAGTACTTC. Its protein product is CAWSIPGVYYEQYF.

The chain has TRBV3-1 and TRBJ2-5; 8 bases map to TRBD2. The CDR3 is 14 amino acids. CDR1 LGHDT and CDR2 YNNKEL come from the germline V gene (reference sequence). Trimming took 6 bases from V and 5 from J; bases not matched to a gene: 8. This CDR3 is CASRRAGVEETQYF. DNA for the CDR3: TGTGCCAGCAGGAGAGCGGGAGTAGAGGAGACCCAGTACTTC.

This clonotype was seen a few times. The genes are TRBV28 and TRBJ2-5; D possibly matches TRBD1 or TRBD2 (6 bases each). Trimming took 3 bases from V and 5 from J, leaving 19 bases between them. This CDR3 comprises 16 residues. CDR1 is MDHEN, CDR2 SYDVKM, per germline. The CDR3 nucleotides read TGTGCCAGCAGTTTGTGGACAGAGCGGGCGGGGGAGACCCAGTACTTC. It yields the protein CASSLWTERAGETQYF.

The chain has TRBV6-5 and TRBJ2-1; D may be TRBD1 or TRBD2 (5 bases each). Trimming stripped 2 bases from V and 8 bases from J, with 13 bases between. This CDR3 spans 14 amino acids. Germline CDR1 MNHEY, CDR2 SVGAGI. CDR3 residues: CASSYTSWGYEQFF. The CDR3 DNA reads TGTGCCAGCAGTTACACGAGTTGGGGGTATGAGCAGTTCTTC.